This T cell receptor (beta chain) derives from a study of T cell changes during pregnancy in multiple sclerosis. Some clones are missing from TCRdb's copy, which holds only in-frame ones; the method was immunoSEQ multiplex PCR. The sample has 40,000 to 50,000 clones, roughly nine tenths seen once; the top ten hold roughly 10%. Deletions cut 2 bases from V and 0 bases from J, with 15 bases between. CDR1 is SGDLS, CDR2 YYNGEE, per germline. This CDR3 contains 17 residues. The specimen was CD8+ T cells from peripheral blood mononuclear cells, collected after pregnancy. This clonotype was obtained from a female donor with multiple sclerosis, enrolled in a pregnancy study. The V gene is TRBV9, the J gene TRBJ1-3; tentative D call: TRBD1 (5 bases). This CDR3 is CASSVGGDEGSGNTIYF. The DNA for the CDR3 is TGTGCCAGCAGCGTTGGGGGGGATGAGGGCTCTGGAAACACCATATATTTT.